A selection of T cell receptor beta chains follows, all from one sample in a study of cytomegalovirus exposure and HLA in healthy donors. Measured with immunoSEQ multiplex PCR; TCRdb has only the in-frame clones, and not every one. Of around 130,000 clones in the sample, 75% to 90% were seen once. Sequenced: PBMCs. These TCRs come from a man aged 25-45 years in good health and CMV-seronegative. The CDR3 runs from the conserved cysteine through the conserved F or W. Fields, in order: V gene, clone size, D gene, J gene, CDR3 protein, CDR3 DNA. A D gene is named only where the DNA matches it firmly. Not all rows give a size; the values are once, few, many and, for expanded clones, a class.

TRBV18	NA	NA	TRBJ1-1	CASSPAGYGTNTEAFF	TGTGCCAGCTCACCAGCGGGGTACGGTACGAACACTGAAGCTTTCTTT
TRBV9	NA	TRBD2	TRBJ2-5	CASSRTSGGALETQYF	TGTGCCAGCAGCCGGACTAGCGGGGGGGCCCTGGAGACCCAGTACTTC
TRBV2	NA	TRBD2	TRBJ2-1	CASRELAGAQFF	TGTGCCAGCAGGGAACTAGCGGGGGCCCAGTTCTTC
TRBV10-3	NA	TRBD2	TRBJ2-2	CAISESETSVHGELFF	TGTGCCATCAGTGAGTCCGAGACTAGCGTCCACGGGGAGCTGTTTTTT
TRBV27	NA	TRBD2	TRBJ2-7	CASSLLTSGIPYEQYF	TGTGCCAGCAGTTTACTGACTAGCGGGATCCCCTACGAGCAGTACTTC
TRBV2	NA	TRBD2	TRBJ2-2	CASSGGRAGELFF	TGTGCCAGCAGTGGAGGGAGGGCCGGGGAGCTGTTTTTT
TRBV7-9	NA	NA	TRBJ1-6	CASSLGTPASPLHF	TGTGCCAGCAGCCTCGGGACACCAGCTTCACCCCTCCACTTT
TRBV6-1	NA	TRBD1	TRBJ1-1	CASSENRRDRFEAFF	TGTGCCAGCAGTGAAAACCGCCGGGACAGATTTGAAGCTTTCTTT
TRBV28	NA	NA	TRBJ1-4	CASSLWQELFF	TGTGCCAGCAGTTTATGGCAGGAACTGTTTTTT
TRBV25-1	NA	NA	TRBJ1-1	CASRHWRAFF	TGTGCCAGCAGACATTGGAGGGCTTTCTTT
TRBV15	NA	TRBD1	TRBJ2-7	CATSRDHTTGGLGQYF	TGTGCCACCAGCAGAGATCATACGACAGGGGGGCTCGGGCAGTACTTC
TRBV5-1	NA	TRBD2	TRBJ2-3	CASSLAWRGSTDTQYF	TGCGCCAGCAGCTTGGCCTGGCGGGGGAGCACAGATACGCAGTATTTT
TRBV7-2	NA	NA	TRBJ1-1	CASSLPPSRSWRGTEAFF	TGTGCCAGCAGCTTACCCCCCTCGCGGTCCTGGCGTGGCACTGAAGCTTTCTTT
TRBV4-1	NA	NA	TRBJ1-1	CASSQEYTWATEAFF	TGCGCCAGCAGCCAAGAGTACACTTGGGCCACTGAAGCTTTCTTT
TRBV5-1	NA	NA	TRBJ2-3	CASSYAGLSNTDTQYF	TGCGCCAGCAGCTACGCGGGACTTTCTAACACAGATACGCAGTATTTT
TRBV10-1	NA	NA	TRBJ2-2	CASSVYRDSRNTGELFF	TGCGCCAGCAGTGTCTACCGGGACTCCCGGAACACCGGGGAGCTGTTTTTT
TRBV27	once	NA	TRBJ1-2	CASSFDSNRGYTF	TGTGCCAGCAGTTTTGACAGCAATAGAGGCTACACCTTC
TRBV14	NA	NA	TRBJ1-3	CASSAEVGFGNTIYF	TGTGCCAGCAGCGCCGAGGTTGGGTTCGGAAACACCATATATTTT
TRBV4-1	NA	NA	TRBJ2-5	CASSQDPPPQETQYF	TGCGCCAGCAGCCAAGATCCCCCCCCTCAAGAGACCCAGTACTTC
TRBV30	NA	NA	TRBJ1-2	CAWTWSLYGYTF	TGTGCCTGGACCTGGTCACTTTATGGCTACACCTTC
TRBV19	NA	NA	TRBJ1-2	CVKSQLIYGYTF	TGTGTCAAAAGCCAATTGATTTATGGCTACACCTTC
TRBV4-3	NA	TRBD1	TRBJ1-3	CASSLLRGGTDGNTIYF	TGCGCCAGCAGCCTTCTAAGAGGAGGGACAGATGGAAACACCATATATTTT
TRBV29-1	NA	TRBD1	TRBJ1-2	CSGAGQGYGYTF	TGCAGCGGCGCCGGACAGGGCTATGGCTACACCTTC
TRBV7-2	NA	TRBD2	TRBJ2-7	CASSLGTSAYEQYF	TGTGCCAGCAGCTTAGGGACTAGCGCTTACGAGCAGTACTTC
TRBV28	NA	NA	TRBJ2-7	CASSLPGLHEQYF	TGTGCCAGCAGTTTGCCAGGGCTCCACGAGCAGTACTTC
TRBV18	NA	TRBD2	TRBJ2-3	CASSPLAGGPGDTQYF	TGTGCCAGCTCACCATTAGCGGGGGGGCCCGGAGATACGCAGTATTTT
TRBV15	NA	NA	TRBJ2-3	CATSVQGGTQYF	TGTGCCACCAGCGTCCAGGGGGGTACGCAGTATTTT
TRBV10-3	NA	TRBD2	TRBJ2-3	CAISEQQRGADTQYF	TGTGCCATCAGTGAGCAACAGCGGGGGGCAGATACGCAGTATTTT
TRBV18	NA	TRBD2	TRBJ2-5	CASSPLAGGETQYF	TGTGCCAGCTCACCATTAGCGGGGGGAGAGACCCAGTACTTC
TRBV29-1	NA	NA	TRBJ2-7	CSVSARYEQYF	TGCAGCGTTAGCGCTCGATACGAGCAGTACTTC
TRBV7-9	NA	TRBD2	TRBJ2-3	CANSLPRRLAGSTDTQYF	TGTGCCAACAGCCTCCCTAGGCGACTAGCGGGGAGCACAGATACGCAGTATTTT
TRBV6-1	once	TRBD1	TRBJ2-1	CASSLGQYNEQFF	TGTGCCAGCAGTTTGGGACAGTACAATGAGCAGTTCTTC
TRBV7-2	NA	TRBD2	TRBJ2-7	CASSLWGGSSYEQYF	TGTGCCAGCAGCTTATGGGGGGGGTCGAGCTACGAGCAGTACTTC
TRBV7-9	NA	NA	TRBJ2-7	CASSLEEGDYEQYF	TGTGCCAGCAGCTTAGAGGAGGGCGACTACGAGCAGTACTTC
TRBV7-9	NA	NA	TRBJ1-1	CASSFNWLAFF	TGTGCCAGCAGCTTTAACTGGTTGGCTTTCTTT
TRBV9	NA	NA	TRBJ2-1	CASSPGTLGHNEQFF	TGTGCCAGCAGCCCAGGGACTTTGGGTCACAATGAGCAGTTCTTC
TRBV14	NA	NA	TRBJ2-3	CASSSSTDTQYF	TGTGCCAGCAGCTCTAGCACAGATACGCAGTATTTT
TRBV7-2	NA	TRBD1	TRBJ1-1	CASSRTGGPSEAFF	TGTGCCAGCAGCCGGACAGGGGGACCATCTGAAGCTTTCTTT
TRBV28	NA	TRBD1	TRBJ1-2	CASSRQGNYGYTF	TGTGCCAGCAGTCGACAGGGGAACTATGGCTACACCTTC
TRBV5-5	NA	NA	TRBJ2-7	CASSLRLARGPGYEQYF	TGTGCCAGCAGCTTAAGGCTAGCGAGGGGGCCAGGCTACGAGCAGTACTTC
TRBV7-2	NA	TRBD2	TRBJ2-3	CASSQGLAPDTQYF	TGTGCCAGCAGCCAGGGACTAGCCCCAGATACGCAGTATTTT
TRBV6-1	NA	NA	TRBJ1-1	CASRLGGAEAFF	TGTGCCAGCAGACTAGGGGGGGCTGAAGCTTTCTTT
TRBV6-5	NA	NA	TRBJ2-2	CASSSRVPRDTGELFF	TGTGCCAGCAGTTCCCGGGTCCCCAGGGACACCGGGGAGCTGTTTTTT
TRBV2	once	NA	TRBJ1-1	CASREPTGQNTEAFF	TGTGCCAGCAGGGAGCCGACAGGCCAAAACACTGAAGCTTTCTTT
TRBV7-9	NA	NA	TRBJ2-1	CASSFRGSYNEQFF	TGTGCCAGCAGCTTTCGGGGCTCCTACAATGAGCAGTTCTTC
TRBV5-1	NA	TRBD2	TRBJ2-3	CASSPGLAGTDTQYF	TGCGCCAGCAGTCCTGGACTAGCCGGAACAGATACGCAGTATTTT
TRBV2	NA	TRBD1	TRBJ2-3	CASTSRTGPTDTQYF	TGTGCCAGCACCTCCCGGACAGGCCCCACAGATACGCAGTATTTT
TRBV6-1	NA	TRBD1	TRBJ2-7	CASSEGGQGTEQYF	TGTGCCAGCAGTGAAGGGGGACAGGGTACCGAGCAGTACTTC
TRBV27	NA	TRBD2	TRBJ2-5	CASRGLAGAPRETQYF	TGTGCCAGCAGGGGACTAGCGGGGGCCCCCAGGGAGACCCAGTACTTC
TRBV27	NA	NA	TRBJ2-7	CASTSLGGAVSYEQYF	TGTGCCAGCACCTCCTTGGGGGGGGCCGTTTCCTACGAGCAGTACTTC
TRBV2	NA	TRBD1	TRBJ2-7	CASSPGQGDIEQYF	TGTGCCAGCAGTCCGGGACAGGGGGATATCGAGCAGTACTTC
TRBV7-2	NA	TRBD2	TRBJ2-5	CASSLSGGRETQYF	TGTGCCAGCAGCTTAAGCGGGGGGCGGGAGACCCAGTACTTC
TRBV7-6	NA	NA	TRBJ2-5	CASSGGGRWGETQYF	TGTGCCAGCAGCGGGGGAGGACGGTGGGGAGAGACCCAGTACTTC
TRBV11-3	NA	NA	TRBJ2-1	CASSYGGDRDEQFF	TGTGCCAGCAGCTACGGAGGGGATCGGGATGAGCAGTTCTTC
TRBV19	NA	TRBD1	TRBJ2-1	CASRQGQGAAYNEQFF	TGTGCCAGTAGGCAAGGACAGGGGGCTGCCTACAATGAGCAGTTCTTC
TRBV4-3	once	NA	TRBJ2-7	CASSQGAGLGEQYF	TGCGCCAGCAGCCAAGGGGCAGGGCTGGGGGAGCAGTACTTC
TRBV19	NA	TRBD1	TRBJ1-5	CASSLIPGQGLFYSNQPQHF	TGTGCCAGTAGTCTGATCCCGGGACAGGGACTCTTTTATAGCAATCAGCCCCAGCATTTT
TRBV4-1	NA	TRBD1	TRBJ2-7	CASSQGTGGEYEQYF	TGCGCCAGCAGCCAAGGGACAGGGGGGGAGTACGAGCAGTACTTC
TRBV9	NA	NA	TRBJ1-6	CASSGGSESPLHF	TGTGCCAGCAGCGGAGGGTCAGAGTCACCCCTCCACTTT
TRBV5-1	few	NA	TRBJ2-2	CASSRDEGGTGELFF	TGCGCCAGCAGCCGCGACGAAGGGGGTACCGGGGAGCTGTTTTTT